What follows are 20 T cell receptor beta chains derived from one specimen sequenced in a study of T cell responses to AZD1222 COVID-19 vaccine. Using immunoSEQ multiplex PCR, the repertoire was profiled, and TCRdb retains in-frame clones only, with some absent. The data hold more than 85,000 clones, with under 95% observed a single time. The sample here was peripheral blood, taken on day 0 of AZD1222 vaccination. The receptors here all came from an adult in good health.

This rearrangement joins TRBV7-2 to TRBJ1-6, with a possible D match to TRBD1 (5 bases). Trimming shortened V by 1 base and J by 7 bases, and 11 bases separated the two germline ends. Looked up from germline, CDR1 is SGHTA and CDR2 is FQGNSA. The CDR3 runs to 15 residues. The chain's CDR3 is CASSLVAGGNSPLHF. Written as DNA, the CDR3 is TGTGCCAGCAGCTTAGTAGCGGGGGGGAATTCACCCCTCCACTTT.

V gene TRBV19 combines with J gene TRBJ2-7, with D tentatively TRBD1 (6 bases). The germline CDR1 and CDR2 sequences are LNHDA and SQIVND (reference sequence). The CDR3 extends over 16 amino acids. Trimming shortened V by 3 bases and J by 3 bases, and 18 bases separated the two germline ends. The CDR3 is CASSMWVGHGIYEQYF. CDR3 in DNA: TGTGCCAGTAGTATGTGGGTGGGACATGGAATCTACGAGCAGTACTTC.

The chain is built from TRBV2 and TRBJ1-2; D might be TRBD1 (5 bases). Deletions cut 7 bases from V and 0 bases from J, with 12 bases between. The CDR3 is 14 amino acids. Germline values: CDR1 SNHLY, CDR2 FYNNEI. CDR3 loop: CASKRDGANYGYTF. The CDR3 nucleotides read TGTGCCAGCAAAAGGGACGGAGCTAACTATGGCTACACCTTC.

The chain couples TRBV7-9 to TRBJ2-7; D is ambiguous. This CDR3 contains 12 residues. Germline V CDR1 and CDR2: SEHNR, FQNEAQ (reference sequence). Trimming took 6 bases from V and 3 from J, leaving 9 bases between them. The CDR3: CASSDTLYEQYF. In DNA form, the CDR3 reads TGTGCCAGCAGTGACACGCTCTACGAGCAGTACTTC.

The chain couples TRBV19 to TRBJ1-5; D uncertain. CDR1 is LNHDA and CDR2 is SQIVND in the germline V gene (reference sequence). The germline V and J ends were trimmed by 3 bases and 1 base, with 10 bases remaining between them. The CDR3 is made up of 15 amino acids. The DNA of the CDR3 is TGTGCCAGTAGTATCCTCCTACTAAGCAATCAGCCCCAGCATTTT. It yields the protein CASSILLLSNQPQHF. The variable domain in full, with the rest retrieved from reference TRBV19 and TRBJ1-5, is DGGITQSPKYLFRKEGQNVTLSCEQNLNHDAMYWYRQDPGQGLRLIYYSQIVNDFQKGDIAEGYSVSREKKESFPLTVTSAQKNPTAFYLCASSILLLSNQPQHFGDGTRLSIL.

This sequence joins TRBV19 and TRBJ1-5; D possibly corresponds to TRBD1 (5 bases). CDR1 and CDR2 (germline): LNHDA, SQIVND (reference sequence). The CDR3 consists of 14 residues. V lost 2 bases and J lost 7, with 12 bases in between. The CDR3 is CASSIIGGGQPQHF. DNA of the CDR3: TGTGCCAGTAGTATAATCGGGGGGGGACAGCCCCAGCATTTT. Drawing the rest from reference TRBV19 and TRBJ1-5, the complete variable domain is DGGITQSPKYLFRKEGQNVTLSCEQNLNHDAMYWYRQDPGQGLRLIYYSQIVNDFQKGDIAEGYSVSREKKESFPLTVTSAQKNPTAFYLCASSIIGGGQPQHFGDGTRLSIL.

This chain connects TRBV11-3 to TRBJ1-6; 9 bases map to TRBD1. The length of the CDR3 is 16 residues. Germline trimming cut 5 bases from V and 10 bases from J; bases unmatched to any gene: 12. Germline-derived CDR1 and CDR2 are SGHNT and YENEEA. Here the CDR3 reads CASSPSSGTGFSPLHF. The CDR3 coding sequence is TGTGCCAGCAGCCCCTCCTCCGGGACAGGGTTCTCACCCCTCCACTTT.

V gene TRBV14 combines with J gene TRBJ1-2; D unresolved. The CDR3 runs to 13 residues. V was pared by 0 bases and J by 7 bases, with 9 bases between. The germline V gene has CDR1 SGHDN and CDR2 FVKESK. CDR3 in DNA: TGTGCCAGCAGCCAAGACCTACGCCTTGGCTACACCTTC. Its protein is CASSQDLRLGYTF.

The CDR3 here is CASSQGIIGNTIYF. The CDR3 DNA follows: TGTGCCAGCAGCCAAGGGATAATAGGAAACACCATATATTTT. The V call is TRBV3-1 (or the pseudogene TRBV3-2), the J call TRBJ1-3; no firm D call. This CDR3 spans 14 amino acids. The ends were cut back, 1 base at V and 4 bases at J, with 8 bases in the middle. The germline CDR1 and CDR2 sequences are LGHDT and YNNKEL (reference sequence).

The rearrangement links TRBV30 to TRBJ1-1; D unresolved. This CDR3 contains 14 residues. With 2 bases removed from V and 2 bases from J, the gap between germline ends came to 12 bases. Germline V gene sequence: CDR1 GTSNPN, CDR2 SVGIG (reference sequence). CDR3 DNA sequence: TGTGCCTGGAGTACGGGGAGCAGCAACACTGAAGCTTTCTTT. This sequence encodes CAWSTGSSNTEAFF.

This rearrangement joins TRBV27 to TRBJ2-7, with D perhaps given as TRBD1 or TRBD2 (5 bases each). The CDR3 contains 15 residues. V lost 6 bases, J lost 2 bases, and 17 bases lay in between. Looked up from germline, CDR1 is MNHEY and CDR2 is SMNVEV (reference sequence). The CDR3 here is CASSPREPAAYEQYF. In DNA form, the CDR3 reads TGTGCCAGCAGCCCCAGGGAGCCGGCGGCCTACGAGCAGTACTTC.

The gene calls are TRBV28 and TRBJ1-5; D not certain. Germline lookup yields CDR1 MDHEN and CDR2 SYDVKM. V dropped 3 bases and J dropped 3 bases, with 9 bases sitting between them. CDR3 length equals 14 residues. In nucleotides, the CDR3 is TGTGCCAGCAGTTTGGGCCAGTTCAATCAGCCCCAGCATTTT. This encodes CASSLGQFNQPQHF.

CDR3: CASSQGHPFTEAFF. CDR3 sequence (DNA): TGTGCCAGTAGTCAAGGACACCCCTTCACTGAAGCTTTCTTT. The chain links TRBV19 to TRBJ1-1, with D possibly TRBD1 on 5 matching bases. Trimming left V 5 bases short and J 4 bases short, with 14 bases between. Germline-derived CDR1 and CDR2 are LNHDA and SQIVND (reference sequence). CDR3 length equals 14 residues.

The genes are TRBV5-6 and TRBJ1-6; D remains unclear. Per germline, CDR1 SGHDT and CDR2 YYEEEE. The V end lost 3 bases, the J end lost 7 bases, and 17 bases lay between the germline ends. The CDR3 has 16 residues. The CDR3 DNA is TGTGCCAGCAGCTGGGGAGGGCCCGCGGAGAATTCACCCCTCCACTTT. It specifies CASSWGGPAENSPLHF.

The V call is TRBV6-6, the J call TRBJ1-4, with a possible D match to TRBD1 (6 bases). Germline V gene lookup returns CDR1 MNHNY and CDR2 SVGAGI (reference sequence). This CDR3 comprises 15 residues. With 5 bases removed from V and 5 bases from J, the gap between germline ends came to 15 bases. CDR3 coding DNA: TGTGCCAGCAGTGATCGAGGGGGTGGGAATGAAAAACTGTTTTTT. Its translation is CASSDRGGGNEKLFF.

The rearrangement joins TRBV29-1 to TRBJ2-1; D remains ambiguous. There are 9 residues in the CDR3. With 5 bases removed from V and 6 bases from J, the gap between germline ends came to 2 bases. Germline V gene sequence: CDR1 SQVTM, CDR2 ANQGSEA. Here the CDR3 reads CSVSNEQFF. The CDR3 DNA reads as TGCAGCGTTAGCAATGAGCAGTTCTTC.

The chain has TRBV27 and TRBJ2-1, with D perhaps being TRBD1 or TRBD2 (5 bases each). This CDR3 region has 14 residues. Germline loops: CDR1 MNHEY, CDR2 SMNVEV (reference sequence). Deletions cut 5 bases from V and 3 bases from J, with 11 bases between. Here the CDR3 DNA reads TGTGCCAGCAGTACCGGGACGAGCTACAATGAGCAGTTCTTC. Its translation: CASSTGTSYNEQFF.

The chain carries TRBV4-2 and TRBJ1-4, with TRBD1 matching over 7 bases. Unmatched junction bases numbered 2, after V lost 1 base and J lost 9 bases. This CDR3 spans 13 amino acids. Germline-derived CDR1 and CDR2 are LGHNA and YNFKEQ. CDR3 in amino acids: CASSQGDSQKLFF. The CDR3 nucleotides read TGTGCCAGCAGCCAAGGGGACAGTCAAAAACTGTTTTTT.

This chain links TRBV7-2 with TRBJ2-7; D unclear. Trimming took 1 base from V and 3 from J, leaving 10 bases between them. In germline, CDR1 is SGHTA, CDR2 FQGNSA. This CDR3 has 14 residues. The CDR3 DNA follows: TGTGCCAGCAGCTTAGGAGACACCGGCTACGAGCAGTACTTC. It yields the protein CASSLGDTGYEQYF.

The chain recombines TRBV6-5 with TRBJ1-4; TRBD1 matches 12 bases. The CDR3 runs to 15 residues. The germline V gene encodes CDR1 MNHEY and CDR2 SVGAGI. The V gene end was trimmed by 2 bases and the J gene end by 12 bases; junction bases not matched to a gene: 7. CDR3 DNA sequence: TGTGCCAGCAGTTACCTCCCGGGACAGGGGGCAGAACTGTTTTTT. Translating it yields CASSYLPGQGAELFF.